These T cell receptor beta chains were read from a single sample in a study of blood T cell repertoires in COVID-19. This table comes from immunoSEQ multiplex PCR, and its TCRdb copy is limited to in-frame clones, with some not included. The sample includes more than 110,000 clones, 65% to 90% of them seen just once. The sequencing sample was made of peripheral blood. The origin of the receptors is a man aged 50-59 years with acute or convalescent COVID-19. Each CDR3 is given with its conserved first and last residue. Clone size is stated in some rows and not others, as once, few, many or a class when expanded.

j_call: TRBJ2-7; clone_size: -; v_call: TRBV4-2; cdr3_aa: CASSQGLHPGQGAYEQYF
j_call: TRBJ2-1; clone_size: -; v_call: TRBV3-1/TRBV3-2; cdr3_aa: CASSQEGGKLVGEQFF
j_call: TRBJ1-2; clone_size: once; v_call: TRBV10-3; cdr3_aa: CAISESEGHYGYTF
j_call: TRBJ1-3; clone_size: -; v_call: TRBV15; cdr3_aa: CATSSFRTGAGNTIYF
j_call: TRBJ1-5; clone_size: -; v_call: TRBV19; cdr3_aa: CASSGQFSNQPQHF
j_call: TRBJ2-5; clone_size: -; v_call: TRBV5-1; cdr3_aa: CASSMDRAETQYF
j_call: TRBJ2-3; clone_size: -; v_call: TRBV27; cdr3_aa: CASSLSGLADTQYF
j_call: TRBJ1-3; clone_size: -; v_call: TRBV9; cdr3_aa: CASSPHRGREGNTIYF
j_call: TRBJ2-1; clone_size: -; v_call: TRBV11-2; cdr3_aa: CASSLARYNEQFF
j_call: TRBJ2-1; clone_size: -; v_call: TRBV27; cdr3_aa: CASSLAAYNEQFF
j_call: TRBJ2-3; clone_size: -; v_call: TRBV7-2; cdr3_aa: CASSEVVRRGRTDTQYF
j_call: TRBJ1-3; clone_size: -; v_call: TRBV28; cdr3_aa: CASSPSTDTIYF
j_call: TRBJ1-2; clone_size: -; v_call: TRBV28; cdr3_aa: CASSAGDRGGYGYTF
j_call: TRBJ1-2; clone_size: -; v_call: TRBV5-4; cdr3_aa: CASSSDRGGTYGYTF
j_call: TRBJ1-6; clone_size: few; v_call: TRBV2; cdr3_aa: CASSEGTGGLWTPLHF
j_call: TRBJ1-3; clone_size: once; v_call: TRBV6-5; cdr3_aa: CASSYLGSGNTIYF
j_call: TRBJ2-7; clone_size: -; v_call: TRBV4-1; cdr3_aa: CASARGEYYEQYF
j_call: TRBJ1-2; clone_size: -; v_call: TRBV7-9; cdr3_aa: CASSLAPAGGNGYTF
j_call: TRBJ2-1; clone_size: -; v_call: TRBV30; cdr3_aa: CAWSGGGNEQFF
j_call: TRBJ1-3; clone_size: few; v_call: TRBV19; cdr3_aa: CASPSTGEGNTIYF
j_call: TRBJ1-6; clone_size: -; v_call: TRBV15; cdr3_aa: CATSKQGWVDSPLHF
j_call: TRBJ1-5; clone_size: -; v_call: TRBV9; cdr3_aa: CASSPRDSLNQPQHF
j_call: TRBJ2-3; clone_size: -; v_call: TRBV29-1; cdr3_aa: CSVEWTAADTQYF
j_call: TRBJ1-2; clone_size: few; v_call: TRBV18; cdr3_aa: CASSLDSNYGYTF
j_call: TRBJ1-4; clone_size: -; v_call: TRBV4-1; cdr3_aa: CASSPMAFNEKLFF
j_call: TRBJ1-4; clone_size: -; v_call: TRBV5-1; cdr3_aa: CASSLVPQGFDEKLFF
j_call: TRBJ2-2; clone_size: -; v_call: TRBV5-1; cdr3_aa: CASSLVEVAGELFF
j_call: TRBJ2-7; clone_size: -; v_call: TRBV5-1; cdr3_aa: CASSPSLAGGTYEQYF
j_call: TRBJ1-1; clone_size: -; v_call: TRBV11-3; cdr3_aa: CASSPSPGQGGGTEAFF
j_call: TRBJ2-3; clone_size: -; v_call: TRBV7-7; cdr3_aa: CASSLSGSTDTQYF
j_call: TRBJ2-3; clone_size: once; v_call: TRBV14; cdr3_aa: CASSRRQGADTQYF
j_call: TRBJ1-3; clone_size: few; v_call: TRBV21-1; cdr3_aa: CASNQGKGTGNTIYF